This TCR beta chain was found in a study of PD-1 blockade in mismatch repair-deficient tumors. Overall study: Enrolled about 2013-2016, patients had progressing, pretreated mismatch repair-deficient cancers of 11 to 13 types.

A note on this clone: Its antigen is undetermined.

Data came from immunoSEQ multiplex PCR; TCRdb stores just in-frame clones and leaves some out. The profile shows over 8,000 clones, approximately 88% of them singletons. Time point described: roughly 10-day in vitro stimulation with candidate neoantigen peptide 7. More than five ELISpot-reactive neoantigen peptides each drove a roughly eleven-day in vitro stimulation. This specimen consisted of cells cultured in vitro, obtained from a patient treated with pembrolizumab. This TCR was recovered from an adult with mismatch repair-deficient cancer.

The CDR3 nucleotides read TGTGCCAGCAGTGGGTTTTCCGTCTACGAGCAGTACTTC. Protein sequence: CASSGFSVYEQYF. This chain uses TRBV28 with TRBJ2-7; no reliable D call. Trimming cost V 5 bases and J 3 bases, with 11 bases left between them. Germline lookup yields CDR1 MDHEN and CDR2 SYDVKM. The CDR3 totals 13 residues.